The 26 T cell receptor beta chains presented below share a single source sample, sequenced in a study of T cell changes during pregnancy in multiple sclerosis. TCRdb's copy holds only in-frame clones and misses some; the assay was immunoSEQ multiplex PCR. This sample yields tens of thousands of clones, of which under 90% are seen a single time; more than 9% belongs to the top ten. Sample: peripheral blood, taken after pregnancy. Source of these receptors: a female donor in good health, enrolled as a control in a pregnancy study.

This sequence joins TRBV11-3 and TRBJ1-2, with a possible D match to TRBD1 (6 bases). Trimming took 5 bases from V and 1 from J, leaving 23 bases between them. Looked up from germline, CDR1 is SGHNT and CDR2 is YENEEA. The CDR3 runs 18 residues. CDR3 amino acids: CASSPGSVPGQLNYGYTF. CDR3 sequence (DNA): TGTGCCAGCAGCCCCGGTAGTGTTCCTGGACAGCTTAACTATGGCTACACCTTC.

V usage is TRBV7-9 and J usage is TRBJ2-1, with 11 positions matching TRBD2. The ends lost 6 bases at V and 9 bases at J; junction bases unmatched: 4. This CDR3 contains 13 residues. Germline V gene sequence: CDR1 SEHNR, CDR2 FQNEAQ (reference sequence). This CDR3 reads CASSVAGGIEQFF. The CDR3 region has the DNA TGTGCCAGCAGTGTAGCGGGAGGGATTGAGCAGTTCTTC.

V and J are TRBV5-6 and TRBJ2-2, with D perhaps matching TRBD1 (5 bases). The CDR3 has 13 residues. Between the trimmed V and J ends, which lost 8 bases and 1 base, there was a span of 9 bases. Germline V CDR1 and CDR2: SGHDT, YYEEEE. CDR3 bases: TGTGCCAGTAAGACAGTGAACACCGGGGAGCTGTTTTTT. This gives the protein CASKTVNTGELFF.

The chain has TRBV7-6 and TRBJ2-1; maybe TRBD2 (6 bases). V was cut by 5 bases and J by 1 base, with 18 bases left in between. Germline V lookup: CDR1 SGHVS, CDR2 FNYEAQ. The CDR3 length is 17 residues. The CDR3 sequence: CASSPGPGLESYNEQFF. The CDR3 region has the DNA TGTGCCAGCAGCCCTGGACCGGGACTCGAATCCTACAATGAGCAGTTCTTC.

The genes are TRBV18 and TRBJ1-2; TRBD1 matches 11 bases. Germline V gives CDR1 KGHSH, CDR2 LQKENI. After removal of 6 bases from V and 2 bases from J, the junction contained 5 bases not matched to a gene. The CDR3 is 15 amino acids. CDR3 sequence: CASSPGQGVNYGYTF. The CDR3 DNA reads TGTGCCAGCTCCCCGGGACAGGGGGTCAACTATGGCTACACCTTC.

The V and J genes are TRBV2 and TRBJ1-1; 9 nucleotides agree with TRBD1. The CDR3 covers 13 residues. Trimming removed 6 bases from V and 7 bases from J; junction bases left unmatched: 6. Germline CDR1 and CDR2: SNHLY and FYNNEI. The CDR3 DNA is TGTGCCAGCAGATTTGGACAGGGGATTGAAGCTTTCTTT. It specifies CASRFGQGIEAFF.

The CDR3 DNA sequence: TGTGCCAGCAGACCTACCGCGGGGCACTATGGCTACACCTTC. This gives the protein CASRPTAGHYGYTF. The chain employs TRBV6-5 and TRBJ1-2, with D possibly matching TRBD1 (5 bases). Germline V CDR1 and CDR2: MNHEY, SVGAGI. Trimming removed 6 bases from V and 3 bases from J, with 14 bases in between. The CDR3 is 14 residues long.

The genes are TRBV4-1 and TRBJ2-7; 11 nucleotides match TRBD2. CDR1 is MGHRA and CDR2 is YSYEKL in the germline V gene. CDR3 length equals 19 residues. Unmatched junction bases numbered 16, after V lost 2 bases and J lost 4 bases. In DNA, the CDR3 is TGCGCCAGCAGCCAATTGGTGGTCACTAGCGGGAGAAATGCTTACGAGCAGTACTTC. Translation: CASSQLVVTSGRNAYEQYF.

This clone was observed once. This sequence joins TRBV29-1 and TRBJ2-6; weak D call: TRBD1 (7 bases). The CDR3 consists of 16 residues. V was shortened by 3 bases and J by 2 bases, with 14 bases between the two germline ends. Germline V lookup: CDR1 SQVTM, CDR2 ANQGSEA. The CDR3 coding sequence is TGCAGCGTTGATGTGCAGGGGGAGGCTGGGGCCAACGTCCTGACTTTC. Its protein is CSVDVQGEAGANVLTF.

Only one count was recorded for this clone. The rearrangement joins TRBV6-6 to TRBJ2-7, with 9 bases aligning to TRBD1. CDR1 and CDR2 (germline): MNHNY, SVGAGI (reference sequence). The length of the CDR3 is 15 residues. V lost 4 bases, J lost 4 bases, and 8 bases stayed unmatched. This chain's CDR3 is CASSLRDRVGYEQYF. The DNA of the CDR3 is TGTGCCAGCAGTTTGAGGGACAGGGTTGGGTACGAGCAGTACTTC.

V and J are TRBV13 and TRBJ2-5; 9 nucleotides agree with TRBD1. The CDR3 totals 16 residues. Per germline, CDR1 PRHDT and CDR2 FYEKMQ (reference sequence). After removal of 0 bases from V and 4 bases from J, the junction contained 6 bases not matched to a gene. CDR3 sequence (DNA): TGTGCCAGCAGCTTAGGCCGGACAGGGGCTGCAGAGACCCAGTACTTC. Amino acid sequence: CASSLGRTGAAETQYF.

The chain is built from TRBV30 and TRBJ1-5; 10 bases agree with TRBD1. Germline assignment: CDR1 GTSNPN and CDR2 SVGIG (reference sequence). This CDR3 contains 14 residues. V lost 7 bases, J lost 5 bases, and 8 bases stayed unmatched. The CDR3 region has the DNA TGTGCCTTCACCGGACAGGGGGGCTATCAGCCCCAGCATTTT. Translated: CAFTGQGGYQPQHF.

This chain connects TRBV7-8 to TRBJ2-3; the match to TRBD1 covers 9 bases. Germline V gene lookup returns CDR1 SGHVS and CDR2 FQNEAQ. V lost 5 bases and J lost 4; bases outside the gene matches: 7. The length of the CDR3 is 15 residues. CDR3 in DNA: TGTGCCAGCAGCGAGGGGGGACAGGGCCCAGATACGCAGTATTTT. Residues: CASSEGGQGPDTQYF.

This chain links TRBV14 with TRBJ2-5; D is possibly TRBD2 (5 bases). V was trimmed by 0 bases and J by 1 base, leaving 12 bases between them. Germline V gives CDR1 SGHDN, CDR2 FVKESK. The CDR3 length is 16 residues. In nucleotides, the CDR3 is TGTGCCAGCAGCCAAGATCTGAGCCGGGGCCAAGAGACCCAGTACTTC. Translating it yields CASSQDLSRGQETQYF.

The chain recombines TRBV5-4 with TRBJ2-7; D not certain. Trimming removed 0 bases from V and 5 bases from J, with 15 bases in between. Per germline, CDR1 SGHNT and CDR2 YYREEE (reference sequence). The CDR3 totals 15 residues. The CDR3 is CASSLDSAARDEQYF. The CDR3 coding sequence is TGTGCCAGCAGCTTGGATTCGGCGGCCCGGGACGAGCAGTACTTC.

This sequence joins TRBV2 and TRBJ2-3; tentatively, D is TRBD1 (5 bases). V was clipped by 8 bases and J by 2 bases, with 11 bases between them. The CDR3 runs 13 residues. Per the germline V gene, CDR1 is SNHLY and CDR2 is FYNNEI. For the CDR3, the DNA is TGTGCCAGCCAGGGCCAAATCACAGATACGCAGTATTTT. Translated, it gives CASQGQITDTQYF.

The sample holds one count of this clone. V is TRBV15 and J is TRBJ1-1; 8 bases agree with TRBD1. The V gene end was trimmed by 1 base and the J gene end by 3 bases; junction bases not matched to a gene: 4. CDR3 length: 15 residues. Germline CDR1 and CDR2: LNHNV and YYDKDF (reference sequence). The CDR3 reads CATSRGTGTYTEAFF. The CDR3 DNA reads as TGTGCCACCAGCAGAGGGACAGGGACGTACACTGAAGCTTTCTTT.

The V and J genes are TRBV20-1 and TRBJ2-5, with D possibly being TRBD2 (5 bases). Germline V gene data show CDR1 as DFQATT and CDR2 as SNEGSKA (reference sequence). This CDR3 is 11 amino acids long. Trimming took 6 bases from V and 2 from J, leaving 7 bases between them. The CDR3 DNA sequence: TGCAGTGCCGGAGGTCAAGAGACCCAGTACTTC. This codes for CSAGGQETQYF.

The V and J genes are TRBV11-2 and TRBJ2-1; 11 bases are shared with TRBD2. CDR1 is SGHAT, CDR2 FQNNGV, per germline. The trim removed 1 base at V and 5 bases at J, leaving 10 bases unmatched. The CDR3 totals 18 residues. DNA for the CDR3: TGTGCCAGCAGCTTAGCGGGACTAGCGGAGACCCAGAACAATGAGCAGTTCTTC. Amino acids: CASSLAGLAETQNNEQFF. Based on the CDR3 plus reference TRBV11-2 and TRBJ2-1, the full variable domain is EAGVAQSPRYKIIEKRQSVAFWCNPISGHATLYWYQQILGQGPKLLIQFQNNGVVDDSQLPKDRFSAERLKGVDSTLKIQPAKLEDSAVYLCASSLAGLAETQNNEQFFGPGTRLTVL.

J is TRBJ2-7 and V is TRBV6-5; TRBD2 aligns across 10 bases. V shed 5 bases and J 4 bases; nucleotides not matched to a gene: 8. This CDR3 comprises 15 residues. Germline V gives CDR1 MNHEY, CDR2 SVGAGI. Written as DNA, the CDR3 is TGTGCCAGCAGTACGAAGCGGGGGGGCCTGTACGAGCAGTACTTC. Its protein is CASSTKRGGLYEQYF.

The rearrangement uses TRBV10-3 and TRBJ2-5, with 8 bases lining up with TRBD2. The V gene end was trimmed by 0 bases and the J gene end by 5 bases; junction bases not matched to a gene: 11. Germline V gives CDR1 ENHRY, CDR2 SYGVKD. The CDR3 spans 17 residues. The CDR3 sequence is CAISESEGGTRDETQYF. The CDR3 nucleotides read TGTGCCATCAGTGAGTCAGAAGGCGGGACTAGAGATGAGACCCAGTACTTC.

The chain recombines TRBV7-9 with TRBJ2-7; no clear D gene. The CDR3 has 12 residues. V lost 0 bases to trimming and J lost 5 bases, with 5 bases between them. Germline V lookup: CDR1 SEHNR, CDR2 FQNEAQ (reference sequence). Here the CDR3 reads CASSLAVDEQYF. The CDR3 DNA reads TGTGCCAGCAGCTTAGCAGTAGACGAGCAGTACTTC.

This chain connects TRBV4-2 to TRBJ2-3, with 7 nucleotides matching TRBD2. The CDR3 length is 17 residues. The germline V gene has CDR1 LGHNA and CDR2 YNFKEQ. The junction had 8 bases not matched to a gene; V was cut back by 0 bases and J by 2 bases. The chain's CDR3 is CASSQETAGFVTDTQYF. The CDR3 DNA reads TGTGCCAGCAGCCAAGAAACAGCGGGATTCGTCACAGATACGCAGTATTTT.

This chain joins TRBV4-2 and TRBJ2-1, with D possibly being TRBD2 (6 bases). CDR3 size: 13 residues. The V gene lost 3 bases and the J gene lost 13 bases, with 16 bases spanning the gap. CDR1 and CDR2 from the germline V gene are LGHNA and YNFKEQ. The CDR3 DNA sequence: TGTGCCAGCAGCCACGAGTCGGGAGAAGGTCAGTTCTTC. The encoded protein is CASSHESGEGQFF.

The chain has TRBV27 and TRBJ2-1; a weak D match, TRBD2 (6 bases). Germline CDR1 reads MNHEY; CDR2 reads SMNVEV (reference sequence). Between the trimmed V and J ends, which lost 5 bases and 1 base, there was a span of 9 bases. CDR3 length equals 14 residues. CDR3 sequence (DNA): TGTGCCAGCAGTCTTAGCGGTTCCTACAATGAGCAGTTCTTC. Amino acids: CASSLSGSYNEQFF.

The genes are TRBV19 and TRBJ1-1, with 8 bases lining up with TRBD1. The trim removed 5 bases at V and 4 bases at J, leaving 9 bases unmatched. Germline CDR1 is LNHDA and CDR2 is SQIVND (reference sequence). This CDR3 is built from 15 residues. The CDR3, as DNA: TGTGCCAGTAGTCCCGGGACAGGACGGGGCACTGAAGCTTTCTTT. This sequence encodes CASSPGTGRGTEAFF.